This TCR beta chain was identified in a study of shared clonotypes between healthy human individuals. Per the germline V gene, CDR1 is SGHTA and CDR2 is FQGNSA. The CDR3 consists of 16 residues. J lost 1 base, V lost 2 bases, and 5 bases had no gene match. Assay used: immunoSEQ multiplex PCR; TCRdb lists only in-frame clones, some missing. This sample has around 750,000 clones; around 67% occur once, and the top ten carry 1.5% to 2%. This chain uses TRBV7-2 with TRBJ2-7; 10 bases match TRBD1. The source is a woman aged 25 to 39 in good health. Sequencing was performed on memory CD4+ T cells sorted from blood. Subset described: CD45RA-negative fraction. In DNA form, the CDR3 reads TGTGCCAGCAGCTTATTCCCGGGACAGGGGTCCTACGAGCAGTACTTC. Translated: CASSLFPGQGSYEQYF.